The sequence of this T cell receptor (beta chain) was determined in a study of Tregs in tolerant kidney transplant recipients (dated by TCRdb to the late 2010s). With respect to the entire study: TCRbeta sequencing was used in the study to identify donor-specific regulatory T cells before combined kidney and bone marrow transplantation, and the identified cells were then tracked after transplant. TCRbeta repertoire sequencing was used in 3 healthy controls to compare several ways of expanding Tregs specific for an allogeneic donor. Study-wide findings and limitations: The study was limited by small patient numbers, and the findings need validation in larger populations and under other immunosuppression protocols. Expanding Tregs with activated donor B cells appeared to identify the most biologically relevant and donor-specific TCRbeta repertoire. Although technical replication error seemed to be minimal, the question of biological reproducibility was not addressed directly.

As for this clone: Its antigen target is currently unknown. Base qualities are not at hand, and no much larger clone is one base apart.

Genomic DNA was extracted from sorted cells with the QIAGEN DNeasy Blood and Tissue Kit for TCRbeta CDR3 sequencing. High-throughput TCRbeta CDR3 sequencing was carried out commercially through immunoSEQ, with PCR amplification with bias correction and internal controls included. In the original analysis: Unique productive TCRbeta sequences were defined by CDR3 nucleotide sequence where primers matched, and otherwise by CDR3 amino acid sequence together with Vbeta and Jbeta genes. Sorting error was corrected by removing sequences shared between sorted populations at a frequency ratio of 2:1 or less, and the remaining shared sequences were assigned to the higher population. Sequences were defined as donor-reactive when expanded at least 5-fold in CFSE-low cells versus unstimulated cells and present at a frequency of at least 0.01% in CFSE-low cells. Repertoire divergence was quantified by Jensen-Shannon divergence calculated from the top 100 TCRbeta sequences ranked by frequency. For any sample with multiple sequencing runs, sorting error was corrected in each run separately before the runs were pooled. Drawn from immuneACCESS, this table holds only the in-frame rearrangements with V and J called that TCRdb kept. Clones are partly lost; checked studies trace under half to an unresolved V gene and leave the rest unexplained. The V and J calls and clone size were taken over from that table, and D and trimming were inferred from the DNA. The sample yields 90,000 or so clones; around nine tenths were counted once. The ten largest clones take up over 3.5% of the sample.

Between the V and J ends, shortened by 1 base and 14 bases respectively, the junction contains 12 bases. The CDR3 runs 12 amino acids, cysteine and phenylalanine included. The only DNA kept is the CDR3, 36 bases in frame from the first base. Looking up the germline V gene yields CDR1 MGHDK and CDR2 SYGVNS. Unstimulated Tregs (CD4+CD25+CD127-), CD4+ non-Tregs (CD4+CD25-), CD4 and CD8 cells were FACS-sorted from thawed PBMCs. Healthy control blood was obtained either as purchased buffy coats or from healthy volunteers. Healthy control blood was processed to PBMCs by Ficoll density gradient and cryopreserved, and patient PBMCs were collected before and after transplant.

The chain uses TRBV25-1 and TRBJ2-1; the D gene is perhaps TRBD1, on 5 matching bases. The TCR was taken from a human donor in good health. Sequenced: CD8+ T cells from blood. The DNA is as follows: TGTGCCAGCAGTGAATTGGGGCTAGGGGAGTTCTTC. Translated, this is CASSELGLGEFF.